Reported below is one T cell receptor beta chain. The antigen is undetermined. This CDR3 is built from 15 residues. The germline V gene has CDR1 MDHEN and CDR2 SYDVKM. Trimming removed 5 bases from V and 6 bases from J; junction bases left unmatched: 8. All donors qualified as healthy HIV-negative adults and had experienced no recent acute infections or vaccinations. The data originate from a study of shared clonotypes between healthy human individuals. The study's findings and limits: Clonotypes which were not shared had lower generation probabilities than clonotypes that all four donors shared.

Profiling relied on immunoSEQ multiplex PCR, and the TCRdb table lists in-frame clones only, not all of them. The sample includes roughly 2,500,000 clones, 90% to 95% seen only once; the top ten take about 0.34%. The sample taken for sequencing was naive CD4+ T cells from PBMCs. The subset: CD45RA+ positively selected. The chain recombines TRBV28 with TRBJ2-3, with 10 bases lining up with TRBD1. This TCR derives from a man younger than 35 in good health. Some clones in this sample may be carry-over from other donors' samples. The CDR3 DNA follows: TGTGCCAGCAGTAGACAGGGGGCGGGCCGGGATACGCAGTATTTT. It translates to CASSRQGAGRDTQYF.